This T cell receptor beta chain was sequenced during a study of blood T cell repertoires in COVID-19. Looking at the study overall: COVID-19 samples, acute and convalescent, were from the United States, Italy and Spain. T cells, B-cell-depleted T cells, or PBMCs supplied cDNA or gDNA.

Study processing details: Scientists estimated how many nucleated cells there were by amplifying reference gene primers. TCRdb keeps only in-frame clones here, not all; method: immunoSEQ multiplex PCR. V and J calls and clone size are as listed in that table; D and trimming were resolved from the DNA. This sample carries some 120,000 clones, around 81% of them seen once, and the ten largest clones take more than 9%. CDR3 length: 14 residues. Trimming pared 4 bases from V and 4 bases from J, leaving 13 bases between. The germline V gene encodes CDR1 SGHTA and CDR2 FQGNSA. The source is a human donor in a cohort sampled during active COVID-19. The sequenced sample was peripheral blood. This chain links TRBV7-2 with TRBJ1-1, with D hard to call. Written as DNA, the CDR3 is TGTGCCAGCAGCTCCCCACAGTGGTCCACTGAAGCTTTCTTT. Translated: CASSSPQWSTEAFF.